Following are 16 T cell receptor beta chains from one sample sequenced in a study of CD8 T cells in ankylosing spondylitis. General observations from the study: Several highly homologous variants made up a TCR beta motif that seemed to typify ankylosing spondylitis blood.

Their antigens remain unidentified. TCRdb re-called the 5' RACE reads with MiXCR, one entry per CDR3 protein. Here the sample spans fewer than 550,000 distinct CDR3 sequences, 5.3% being singletons. The sequencing sample was made of blood, either unsorted or a sorted T cell fraction (not recorded which). Receptors originate from a male donor with ankylosing spondylitis.

This clonotype has a count of ten or more. The gene calls are TRBV7-8 and TRBJ2-7, with 7 nucleotides matching TRBD1. The germline V gene has CDR1 SGHVS and CDR2 FQNEAQ. The J segment lost 2 bases and the V segment lost 4 bases, leaving 5 bases of the junction unmatched. The CDR3 runs to 14 residues. The CDR3 DNA reads TGTGCCAGCAGCTCCGAGACAGGGCCCTACGAGCAGTACTTC. Translation gives CASSSETGPYEQYF.

The CDR3 here is CASTALREQFF. As DNA, the CDR3 is TGTGCCAGCACGGCTCTCAGAGAGCAGTTCTTC. J is TRBJ2-1 and V is TRBV25-1; no clear D. The germline V gene has CDR1 MGHDK and CDR2 SYGVNS. This CDR3 has 11 amino acids. Trimming stripped 7 bases from V and 10 bases from J, with 11 bases between.

In this sample, this clonotype turned up many times. The rearrangement joins TRBV20-1 to TRBJ1-2; 11 positions agree with TRBD1. The CDR3 runs to 16 residues. Germline V CDR1 and CDR2: DFQATT, SNEGSKA (reference sequence). V was clipped by 0 bases and J by 2 bases; unmatched bases: 5. In DNA, the CDR3 is TGCAGTGCTAGAGATCTGGACAGGGGGCGCAACTATGGCTACACCTTC. Translating gives CSARDLDRGRNYGYTF.

This clonotype was detected ten times or more. V gene TRBV12-3 or TRBV12-4 combines with J gene TRBJ1-1, with TRBD1 matching 9 bases. CDR3 size: 14 residues. The V segment lost 5 bases and the J segment 5 bases; nucleotides outside the gene matches: 6. The chain's CDR3 is CASSTQGATTEAFF. The CDR3 DNA is TGTGCCAGCAGTACACAGGGGGCTACGACTGAAGCTTTCTTT.

The rearrangement joins TRBV6-5 to TRBJ1-1; possibly TRBD1 for D (6 bases). This CDR3 is built from 16 residues. Trimming removed 2 bases at V and 0 bases at J, with 13 bases between. Germline V gene lookup returns CDR1 MNHEY and CDR2 SVGAGI. Here the CDR3 reads CASSYGGWRMNTEAFF. CDR3 nucleotides: TGTGCCAGCAGTTACGGGGGCTGGCGAATGAACACTGAAGCTTTCTTT.

This clonotype came up many times. V and J are TRBV5-1 and TRBJ2-2; TRBD2 is a possible D gene (6 bases). The V gene's germline CDR1 is SGHRS and CDR2 YFSETQ. V lost 4 bases, J lost 6 bases, and 10 bases lay in between. The CDR3 is 13 residues long. In DNA form, the CDR3 reads TGCGCCAGCAGCCCTACGGGGGCCGGGGAGCTGTTTTTT. Its protein is CASSPTGAGELFF.

This clonotype was seen repeatedly, ten times or more. This chain uses TRBV29-1 with TRBJ2-7; 9 bases align to TRBD2. The V and J ends lost 7 bases and 3 bases, in that order; junction bases with no gene match: 10. Germline CDR1 reads SQVTM; CDR2 reads ANQGSEA. The CDR3 is 14 residues long. The CDR3 loop reads CSAMGGLARYEQYF. The CDR3 bases are TGCAGCGCCATGGGGGGACTAGCCCGCTACGAGCAGTACTTC.

This clonotype has ten or more counts. The chain recombines TRBV6-1 with TRBJ2-5, with D uncertain. This CDR3 comprises 13 residues. Germline V CDR1 and CDR2: MNHNS, SASEGT. V shed 9 bases and J shed 4 bases, with 15 bases lying between them. The CDR3 DNA is TGTGCCAGTACCACCGGCTGGCGAGAGACCCAGTACTTC. Amino acids: CASTTGWRETQYF.

This clonotype was observed at least ten times. J is TRBJ1-6 and V is TRBV12-3 or TRBV12-4; 10 nucleotides match TRBD1. The CDR3 is 15 residues long. Trimming at V came to 4 bases and at J to 7 bases, leaving 4 bases not matched to a gene. As DNA, the CDR3 is TGTGCCAGCAGTTCCCTGGGACAGGGGAATTCACCCCTCCACTTT. It yields the protein CASSSLGQGNSPLHF.

This clonotype was picked up many times. The chain links TRBV12-3 or TRBV12-4 to TRBJ2-7, with D uncertain. V shed 6 bases and J shed 5 bases, with 11 bases lying between them. This CDR3 is built from 12 residues. CDR3 bases: TGTGCCAGCAGCCATACAAGGAACGAGCAGTACTTC. Protein sequence: CASSHTRNEQYF.

This clonotype was seen at least ten times. The chain recombines TRBV20-1 with TRBJ2-7; D tentatively reads TRBD1 or TRBD2 (5 bases each). Germline V CDR1 and CDR2: DFQATT, SNEGSKA (reference sequence). This CDR3 is 13 amino acids long. The V and J ends lost 2 bases and 2 bases respectively, with 10 bases between them. CDR3 protein: CSARSGATYEQYF. CDR3 bases: TGCAGTGCTAGATCCGGGGCCACCTACGAGCAGTACTTC.

Written as DNA, the CDR3 is TGTGCCAGCAGCTCTCGTCCGGGACAGTTCTTTTCCTACGAGCAGTACTTC. As protein: CASSSRPGQFFSYEQYF. The rearrangement uses TRBV7-2 and TRBJ2-7, with 7 nucleotides matching TRBD1. This CDR3 is built from 17 residues. V gave up 4 bases and J gave up 1 base; unmatched junction bases: 13. Germline V gene data show CDR1 as SGHTA and CDR2 as FQGNSA.

This clonotype has just a few counts. The chain recombines TRBV4-3 with TRBJ1-1, with unresolved D. The CDR3 covers 13 residues. V shed 3 bases and J shed 3 bases, with 8 bases lying between them. Germline-derived CDR1 and CDR2 are LGHNA and YSLEER. The CDR3 bases are TGCGCCAGCAGCCAGCAGAGGGACACTGAAGCTTTCTTT. This translates into CASSQQRDTEAFF.

This clonotype has ten or more counts. V gene TRBV7-2 combines with J gene TRBJ1-5, with D maybe TRBD1 (5 bases). Trimming shortened V by 7 bases and J by 7 bases, and 17 bases separated the two germline ends. This CDR3 has 14 residues. Germline assignment: CDR1 SGHTA and CDR2 FQGNSA. The CDR3 region is CASTPVWGEQPQHF. CDR3 bases: TGTGCCAGCACCCCGGTGTGGGGCGAGCAGCCCCAGCATTTT.

This clonotype was counted ten times or more. The CDR3 DNA is TGTGCCAGCAGCAAGACAGGGGCGAGTCGAGAGACCCAGTACTTC. Translating it yields CASSKTGASRETQYF. The chain is built from TRBV6-2 or TRBV6-3 and TRBJ2-5, with 8 positions matching TRBD1. From germline, CDR1 is MNHEY and CDR2 SVGEGT. There are 15 residues in the CDR3. The junction had 10 bases not matched to a gene; V was cut back by 6 bases and J by 4 bases.

The table lists this clonotype with many counts. V is TRBV28 and J is TRBJ1-1; the D is unclear. Germline V gene sequence: CDR1 MDHEN, CDR2 SYDVKM. V lost 3 bases, J lost 0 bases, and 8 bases lay in between. CDR3 size: 14 residues. CDR3 DNA: TGTGCCAGCAGTTTCGGGCCCGTGAACACTGAAGCTTTCTTT. Protein product: CASSFGPVNTEAFF. Full variable domain (rest looked up from reference TRBV28 and TRBJ1-1): DVKVTQSSRYLVKRTGEKVFLECVQDMDHENMFWYRQDPGLGLRLIYFSYDVKMKEKGDIPEGYSVSREKKERFSLILESASTNQTSMYLCASSFGPVNTEAFFGQGTRLTVV.